In this sample, the clone carrying this T cell receptor (beta chain) turned up a few times. What it binds is unknown. Trimming left V 10 bases short and J 2 bases short, with 13 bases between. This CDR3 spans 13 amino acids. The germline V gene has CDR1 ENHRY and CDR2 SYGVKD. This entry belongs to a study of identical twins. General study results and limits: High-abundance cord blood beta clonotypes had fewer insertions; memory repertoires showed none.

TCRdb reprocessed the 5' RACE reads with MiXCR, giving one entry per CDR3 protein. Of under 1 million distinct CDR3 sequences in the sample, over 9% are singletons; the top ten hold around 1.6%. Another study also made use of these data, one on yellow fever vaccine responses in identical twins.

Sample: PBMCs. J is TRBJ2-3 and V is TRBV10-3; D remains ambiguous. The sequence derives from a young woman in good health. The DNA of the CDR3 is TGTGCCACCCAGCAGAGTTCCACAGATACGCAGTATTTT. This codes for CATQQSSTDTQYF.